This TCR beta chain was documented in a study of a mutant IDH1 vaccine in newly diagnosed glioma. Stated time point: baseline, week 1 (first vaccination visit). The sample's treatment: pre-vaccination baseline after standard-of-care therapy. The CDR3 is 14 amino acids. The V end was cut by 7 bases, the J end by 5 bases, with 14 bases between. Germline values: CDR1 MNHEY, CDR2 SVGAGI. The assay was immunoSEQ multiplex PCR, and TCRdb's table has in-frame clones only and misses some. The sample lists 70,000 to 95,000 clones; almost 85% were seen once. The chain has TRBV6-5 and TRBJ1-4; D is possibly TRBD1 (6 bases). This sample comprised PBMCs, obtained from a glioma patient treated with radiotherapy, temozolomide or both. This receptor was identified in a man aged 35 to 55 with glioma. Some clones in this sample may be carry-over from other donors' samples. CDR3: CASMRGSNNEKLFF. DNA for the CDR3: TGTGCCAGCATGAGGGGGTCCAACAATGAAAAACTGTTTTTT.